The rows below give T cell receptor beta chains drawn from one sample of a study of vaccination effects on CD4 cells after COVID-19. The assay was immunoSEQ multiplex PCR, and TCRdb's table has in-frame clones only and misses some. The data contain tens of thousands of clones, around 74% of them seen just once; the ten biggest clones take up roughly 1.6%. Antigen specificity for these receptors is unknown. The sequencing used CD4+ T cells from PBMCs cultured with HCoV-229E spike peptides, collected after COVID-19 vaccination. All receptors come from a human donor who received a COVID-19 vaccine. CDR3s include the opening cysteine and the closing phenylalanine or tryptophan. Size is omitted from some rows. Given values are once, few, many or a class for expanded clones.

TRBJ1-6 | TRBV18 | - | CASSVTPPGSNSPLHF
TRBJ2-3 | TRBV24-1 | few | CATSDPRGVSSTDTQYF
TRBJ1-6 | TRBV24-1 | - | CATSDLSKDDSYNSPLHF
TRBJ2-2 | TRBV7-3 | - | CASSLTSGGNTGELFF
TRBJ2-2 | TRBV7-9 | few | CASSLSNTGELFF
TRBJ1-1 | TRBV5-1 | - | CASSLTGAGTEAFF
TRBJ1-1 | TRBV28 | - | CASRPGGPGTEAFF
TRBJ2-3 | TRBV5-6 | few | CASSFLWGDTQYF
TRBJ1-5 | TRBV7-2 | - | CASSLVRDSGQPQHF
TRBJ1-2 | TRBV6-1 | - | CASSERAKGFPNGYTF
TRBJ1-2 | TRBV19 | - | CASSMLEGGRGYTF
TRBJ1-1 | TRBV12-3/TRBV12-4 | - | CASNMGGTEAFF
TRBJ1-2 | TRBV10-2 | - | CASSGGTNYGYTF
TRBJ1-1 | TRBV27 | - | CASRSVGGGTEAFF
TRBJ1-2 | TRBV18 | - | CASSPGQGRESGYTF
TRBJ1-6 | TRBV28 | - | CASSLQGSYSPLHF
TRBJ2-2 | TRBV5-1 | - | CASSFETGWGGELFF
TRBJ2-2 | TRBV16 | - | CASSRQGSTGELFF
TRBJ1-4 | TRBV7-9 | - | CASSLGIGATNEKLFF
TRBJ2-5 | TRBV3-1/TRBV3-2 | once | CASSHGGAGETQYF
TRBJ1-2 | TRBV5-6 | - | CASSSRDRNYGYTF
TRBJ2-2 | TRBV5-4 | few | CASSLVSGGKSTGELFF
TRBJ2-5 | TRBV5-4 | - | CASSLLTSGQETQYF
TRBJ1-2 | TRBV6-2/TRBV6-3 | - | CASSYSGWNGGYTF
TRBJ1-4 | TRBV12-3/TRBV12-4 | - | CASSFGVGRKLFF
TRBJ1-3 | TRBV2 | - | CASSDSPGIGNTIYF
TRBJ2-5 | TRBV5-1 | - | CASSLAFPPTGVGETQYF
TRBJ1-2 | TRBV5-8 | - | CASSFSESGAGYGYTF